This T cell receptor (beta chain) was retrieved from a study of identical twins. There are a few counts of this clonotype. Its antigen is unidentified. Study results and limitations: Compared with models, monozygotic twins showed more out-of-frame TCR alpha sharing.

All donors were healthy, and all were Caucasian. MiXCR was run by TCRdb on the 5' RACE reads, yielding one entry per CDR3 protein. The table records 210,000 or so distinct CDR3 sequences, 7.5% of them present only once. The CDR3 spans 17 residues. The germline V gene has CDR1 SGHRS and CDR2 YFSETQ. Trimming stripped 1 base from V and 5 bases from J, with 18 bases between. The data were also submitted as part of a second study, on yellow fever vaccine responses in identical twins.

The chain joins TRBV5-1 to TRBJ2-2, with D perhaps matching TRBD2 (5 bases). This TCR came from a woman younger than 30 in good health. Material for sequencing was memory (CD45RO+) T cells sorted from blood. The CDR3 region is CASSLTSSRPGTGELFF. The CDR3 DNA sequence: TGCGCCAGCAGCTTGACCAGTAGTAGGCCGGGGACCGGGGAGCTGTTTTTT.